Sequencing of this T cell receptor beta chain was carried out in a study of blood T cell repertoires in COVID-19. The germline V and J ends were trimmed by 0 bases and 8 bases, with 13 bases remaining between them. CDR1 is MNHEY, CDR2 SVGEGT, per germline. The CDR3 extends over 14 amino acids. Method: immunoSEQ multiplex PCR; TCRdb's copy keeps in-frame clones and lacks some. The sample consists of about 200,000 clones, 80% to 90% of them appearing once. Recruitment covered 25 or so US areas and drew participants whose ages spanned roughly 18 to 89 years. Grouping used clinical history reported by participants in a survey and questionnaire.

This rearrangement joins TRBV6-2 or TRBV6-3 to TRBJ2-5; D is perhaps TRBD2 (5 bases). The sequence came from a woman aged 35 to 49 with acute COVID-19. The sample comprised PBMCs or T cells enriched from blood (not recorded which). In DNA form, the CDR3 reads TGTGCCAGCAGTTACTCTAGCGCCGTGGGTACCCAGTACTTC. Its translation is CASSYSSAVGTQYF.